This entry is about one T cell receptor beta chain. The antigen it binds to is not known. No base quality information exists; no much larger clone differs at one position. This sample stems from a study of blood T cell repertoires in COVID-19 (dated by TCRdb to 2020 to 2022). Regarding the study in general: Collaborator samples came from the United States, Italy and Spain and covered acute and convalescent phases of COVID-19. The material from the prospective study consisted of cDNA or gDNA derived from T cells, B-cell-depleted T cells, or PBMCs. The dataset comprised deeply sampled blood TCRbeta repertoires from subjects exposed to, actively infected with, or recovered from COVID-19. A freely available public database, intended as a resource for researchers studying the immune response to SARS-CoV-2, is where the repertoires were released. The samples were drawn from two sources: the first 160 participants of the ongoing ImmuneRACE study, and 1,000 to 1,500 subjects contributed by 6 global collaborators. Sample metadata almost always included a de-identified subject ID, COVID-19 status, age in years and sex. Where available, HLA class I and class II types were taken from metadata supplied by the sample provider and were not determined by assay-based typing.

Each collaborating institution followed its own protocols to collect whole blood in K2EDTA tubes. For TCRbeta analysis, collaborators shipped samples as frozen whole blood, isolated PBMCs, or DNA extracted from either of those sample types. Study-wide conclusions, independent of this receptor: The quantity of clinical and demographic metadata differed by source and by participant and was supplied without curation.

TCRbeta CDR3 regions were amplified from genomic DNA by means of the immunoSEQ Assay, a bias-controlled multiplex PCR. Turning to the authors' computational methods: The number of nucleated cells in each sample was estimated by amplification of reference gene primers within the assay. To quantify the absolute abundance of each unique TCRbeta CDR3 rearrangement, sequence reads were collapsed and filtered. For each sample, productive Simpson clonality was calculated as the square root of Simpson's diversity index across productive rearrangements. Here the immuneACCESS table is served through TCRdb, limited to in-frame sequences with V and J called. Missing clones are a known gap in these copies; in checked studies unresolved V genes cover under half, and the rest lacks a known reason. The V and J calls and clone size come from that table; D and trimming were worked out from the DNA. The sample records around 220,000 clones, roughly 80% of which are singletons. The ten largest make up just under 20% of the sample.

Measured from the cysteine to the phenylalanine, the CDR3 is 16 residues long. Only CDR3 DNA remains: 48 bases, in frame from the first base. The trim is 5 bases for V and 2 bases for J, with a gap of 20 bases between the germline ends. As encoded in the germline V gene (reference sequence), CDR1 is DFQATT while CDR2 is SNEGSKA. The chain couples TRBV20-1 to TRBJ2-3, with TRBD2 as a weak D call on 6 bases. This TCR came from a man younger than 40 with active or convalescent COVID-19. Sequencing input: peripheral blood. The base sequence is TGCAGTGCTGGTGACCGGGACTCTCTTACCACAGATACGCAGTATTTT. It translates to CSAGDRDSLTTDTQYF.